This entry is about one T cell receptor beta chain. Its target is unknown. Sequencing was performed with immunoSEQ multiplex PCR; in TCRdb, only in-frame clones are kept and a portion is missing. Counted here are about 39,000 clones, 80% to 95% occurring once; the ten biggest clones make up about 3.5%. These data are taken from a study of graft-versus-host responses after intestinal transplantation. Study-level background: Recipients had multivisceral, liver-intestinal, or isolated intestinal transplants. Induction using anti-thymocyte globulin, followed by tacrolimus and steroids for two to three years, was given to all recipients.

Study outcomes and limitations: Peak circulating GvH clone levels were associated with early post-transplant HvG declines. Within the allografts of patients who had graft-donor T cell macrochimerism, graft-versus-host to host-versus-graft clonal ratios were high.

The sequencing used PBMCs, collected 700 to 750 days after intestinal transplantation. The receptor was isolated from a human patient who received an intestinal transplant, so some T cells may come from the graft donor.

For the CDR3, the DNA is TGCGCCAGCAGCCAAGTGTCCGGGGGCGAGTACGAGCAGTACTTC. As protein: CASSQVSGGEYEQYF. The V call is TRBV4-1, the J call TRBJ2-7; D is perhaps TRBD1 or TRBD2 (6 bases each). Germline V gives CDR1 MGHRA, CDR2 YSYEKL. The CDR3 spans 15 residues. Trimming left V 1 base short and J 4 bases short, with 14 bases between.